The entry that follows covers one T cell receptor beta chain sequence. The antigen remains unidentified. The record originates from a study of shared clonotypes between healthy human individuals. General study findings and limits: It was anticipated that sequencing depth would influence how many clonotypes donors shared.

Assay used: immunoSEQ multiplex PCR; TCRdb lists only in-frame clones, some missing. This table holds 2 million to 3 million clones, over 85% found once. Germline CDR1 is MNHEY and CDR2 is SMNVEV (reference sequence). This CDR3 spans 13 amino acids. Deletions cut 6 bases from V and 1 base from J, with 9 bases between. The receptor's source is a man younger than 30 in good health. Some clones in this sample may be carry-over from other donors' samples. The chain joins TRBV27 to TRBJ1-1; D ambiguous. The sample taken for sequencing was naive CD4+ T cells from PBMCs. Sample subset: CD45RA+ positively selected. The CDR3 DNA sequence: TGTGCCAGCAGCCAAAGACAGAACACTGAAGCTTTCTTT. This sequence encodes CASSQRQNTEAFF.